This T cell receptor beta chain appears in the sequencing data of a study of PD-1 blockade in classical Hodgkin lymphoma. About this clone: The antigen remains unidentified.

Measured with immunoSEQ multiplex PCR; TCRdb has only the in-frame clones, and not every one. Here the sample spans some 65,000 clones, 71% being singletons. This CDR3 comprises 12 residues. Trimming removed 7 bases at V and 4 bases at J, with 10 bases between. Germline loops: CDR1 SNHLY, CDR2 FYNNEI. Whole-study findings and limits: Newly diagnosed patients reportedly trailed healthy donors in baseline TCR diversity.

All trial patients relapsed after autologous stem cell transplantation. This sample comprised peripheral blood mononuclear cells (PBMCs), obtained before the second cycle of nivolumab. The chain couples TRBV2 to TRBJ1-2, with no clear D. This TCR was recovered from a human donor with classical Hodgkin lymphoma. The DNA of the CDR3 is TGTGCCAGCACCACCCCCCTCTATGGCTACACCTTC. This translates into CASTTPLYGYTF.